This TCR beta chain was found in a study of PD-1 blockade in classical Hodgkin lymphoma. Repertoires were generated with immunoSEQ multiplex PCR, while TCRdb's copy carries only in-frame clones and drops some. This sample carries tens of thousands of clones, around 79% of them seen once, and the ten largest clones take approximately 0.62%. As to time point: cycle 4 day 1 (C4D1), after less than seven weeks of nivolumab. After autologous stem cell transplantation all patients relapsed, and prior brentuximab vedotin exposure differed between cohorts. Starting with thawed PBMCs, CD4+ T cells were purified by magnetic negative selection. The CDR3 is made up of 18 amino acids. The germline V gene encodes CDR1 KGHSH and CDR2 LQKENI. The V and J ends lost 0 bases and 2 bases, in that order; junction bases with no gene match: 7.

Sequenced here: CD4+ T cells from blood, sampled before the fourth cycle of nivolumab. This receptor was obtained from a human donor with classical Hodgkin lymphoma. The rearrangement links TRBV18 to TRBJ2-5; 12 nucleotides line up with TRBD2. The CDR3 nucleotides read TGTGCCAGCTCACCACCCCTAGCGGGGGGGCTTGGGCAAGAGACCCAGTACTTC. Amino acids: CASSPPLAGGLGQETQYF.